Below, 17 T cell receptor beta chains from the same sample are listed, as sequenced in a study of tumor and adjacent non-tumor tissue in lung cancer. No cell sorting was done before RNA was extracted from the tissue. Three rounds of nested PCR, following a modified ARM-PCR protocol, produced the TCRbeta library. TCRdb re-called the multiplex PCR reads with MiXCR, one entry per CDR3 protein. The sample carries roughly 150,000 distinct CDR3 sequences, 66% recorded once. Sequences were obtained from lung tumor tissue. These receptors all stem from a man aged 55 to 70 with small cell lung cancer.

This clonotype qualifies as medium-sized. The chain couples TRBV11-2 to TRBJ2-7, with D possibly being TRBD1 (6 bases). Germline values: CDR1 SGHAT, CDR2 FQNNGV. The CDR3 covers 12 residues. V dropped 5 bases and J dropped 6 bases, with 11 bases sitting between them. This chain's CDR3 is CASSLGQFEQYF. The CDR3 nucleotides read TGTGCCAGCAGCCTCGGACAGTTCGAGCAGTACTTC.

V is TRBV5-4 and J is TRBJ2-5; 7 positions match TRBD1. The V and J ends lost 7 bases and 0 bases, in that order; junction bases with no gene match: 9. Looked up from germline, CDR1 is SGHNT and CDR2 is YYREEE (reference sequence). This CDR3 comprises 15 residues. The CDR3 region has the DNA TGTGCCAGCGGTCGACAGGGTGTAGACCAAGAGACCCAGTACTTC. Its protein product is CASGRQGVDQETQYF.

About this clonotype itself: At one boundary the junction diverges from the germline segment, which might be a read error. This rearrangement joins TRBV11-2 to TRBJ2-4, with D possibly TRBD2 on 5 matching bases. Germline V CDR1 and CDR2: SGHAT, FQNNGV. CDR3 size: 13 residues. The CDR3 spells CASSLEAADIQYF. CDR3 DNA sequence: TGTGCAAGCAGCTTAGAGGCAGCGGACATTCAGTACTTC.

This clonotype was counted a few times. Because the CDR3 is missing its conserved closing phenylalanine or tryptophan, this is likely a read error. The V call is TRBV29-1, the J call TRBJ1-2; D unclear. CDR3 length: 11 residues. Germline CDR1 and CDR2: SQVTM and ANQGSEA. V dropped 7 bases and J dropped 8 bases, with 14 bases sitting between them. The CDR3 protein is CSGWASLGYTI. For the CDR3, the DNA is TGCAGCGGGTGGGCCAGTCTGGGCTACACCATC.

As for this clonotype: The junction does not match germline at one end; this may be a read error. This chain uses TRBV20-1 with TRBJ1-1, with D maybe TRBD1 (6 bases). This CDR3 is built from 13 residues. Germline V gene data show CDR1 as DFQATT and CDR2 as SNEGSKA (reference sequence). CDR3 bases: TGCAGTGCTAAAGATGAACAGGGCACTGAATCTTTCTTT. It specifies CSAKDEQGTESFF.

V and J are TRBV19 and TRBJ2-1; D might be TRBD2 (5 bases). The germline V gene encodes CDR1 LNHDA and CDR2 SQIVND (reference sequence). The CDR3 is made up of 13 amino acids. V was shortened by 10 bases and J by 13 bases, with 23 bases between the two germline ends. The CDR3: CATSEGRPTEQFF. In DNA, the CDR3 is TGTGCCACCTCAGAGGGTCGGCCAACTGAACAGTTCTTC.

Turning to this clonotype: This may be a read error, as it is one base from a much larger clone. Given the absence of the conserved phenylalanine or tryptophan at the CDR3 end, a read error is likely. CDR3 sequence reads: CASSSTGLAKNIQYS. DNA for the CDR3: TGTGCCAGCAGTTCGACAGGCCTAGCCAAAAACATTCAGTACTCC. V gene TRBV12-3 or TRBV12-4 combines with J gene TRBJ2-4, with D maybe TRBD1 (6 bases). Trimming removed 4 bases at V and 0 bases at J, with 10 bases between. The CDR3 extends over 15 amino acids.

This chain connects TRBV28 to TRBJ1-6; D is ambiguous. Germline V gene data show CDR1 as MDHEN and CDR2 as SYDVKM. V was shortened by 5 bases and J by 4 bases, with 21 bases between the two germline ends. The CDR3 consists of 18 residues. The CDR3 DNA reads TGTGCCAGCAGTCCCCGCCAGGTCATCTCCCGATATAATTCACCCCTCCACTTT. Its translation: CASSPRQVISRYNSPLHF.

Notes on this clonotype: One end of the junction does not line up with germline, which may come from a read error. The chain combines TRBV11-3 with TRBJ1-6; D unclear. Germline V gene lookup returns CDR1 SGHNT and CDR2 YENEEA. The CDR3 is 13 residues long. The CDR3: CAGSERFDSPLHF. The CDR3 nucleotides are TGTGCCGGCAGCGAGCGCTTTGATTCACCCCTCCACTTT.

Of note for this clonotype: The CDR3 ends on some other residue instead of the conserved phenylalanine or tryptophan, so this is likely a read error. V gene TRBV11-2 combines with J gene TRBJ2-2; D perhaps matches TRBD1 (5 bases). This CDR3 region has 13 residues. Germline V gene data show CDR1 as SGHAT and CDR2 as FQNNGV. The CDR3 loop is CASSLGVAGELFY. The CDR3 region has the DNA TGTGCTAGCAGCTTAGGGGTGGCCGGGGAGCTGTTTTAT.

At least ten counts were recorded for this clonotype. The V and J genes are TRBV6-5 and TRBJ2-2, with D possibly TRBD1 on 6 matching bases. Germline V gene sequence: CDR1 MNHEY, CDR2 SVGAGI. CDR3 length: 15 amino acids. V lost 5 bases to trimming and J lost 2 bases, with 12 bases between them. The CDR3 here is CASSPQGFNTGELFF. The CDR3 DNA sequence: TGTGCCAGCAGTCCCCAGGGGTTTAACACCGGGGAGCTGTTTTTT.

Notes on this clonotype: One junction end does not reproduce the germline sequence, and a read error may be involved. V gene TRBV11-3 combines with J gene TRBJ2-1; 7 positions match TRBD2. The CDR3 has 17 residues. The germline gives CDR1 SGHNT, CDR2 YENEEA. CDR3 sequence: CASSLGVQGGAYNEQLF. The DNA of the CDR3 is TGTGCCAGCAGCTTAGGGGTCCAGGGAGGGGCCTACAATGAGCAGTTATTC.

The chain employs TRBV6-1 and TRBJ1-5, with unresolved D. CDR1 MNHNS and CDR2 SASEGT come from the germline V gene. This CDR3 has 15 residues. Trimming cost V 3 bases and J 5 bases, with 14 bases left between them. Here the CDR3 DNA reads TGTGCCAGCAGTGATTCCGGGAGGGTCGATCAGCCCCAGCATTTT. It specifies CASSDSGRVDQPQHF.

This clonotype was seen a few times. A much bigger clone sits one base away, suggesting this may be a read error. The chain combines TRBV11-2 with TRBJ2-5; the D is unclear. Germline V gene data show CDR1 as SGHAT and CDR2 as FQNNGV. The CDR3 totals 15 residues. CDR3: CATSLRSQDLETQYF. CDR3 in DNA: TGTGCCACCAGCTTAAGGTCTCAGGACCTGGAGACCCAGTACTTC.

DNA of the CDR3: TGCAGCGTTATTCGGGGGGCGGCCACTGAAGCTTTCTTT. Translated: CSVIRGAATEAFF. This chain links TRBV29-1 with TRBJ1-1, with a weak D call TRBD1 (6 bases). The CDR3 length is 13 residues. Germline assignment: CDR1 SQVTM and CDR2 ANQGSEA. Trimming left V 5 bases short and J 4 bases short, with 14 bases between.

A few counts support this clonotype. The chain has TRBV20-1 and TRBJ2-1; no clear D gene. V lost 0 bases and J lost 3, with 9 bases in between. The CDR3 length is 14 residues. The germline gives CDR1 DFQATT, CDR2 SNEGSKA (reference sequence). The CDR3 loop reads CSARDVAFYNEQFF. DNA for the CDR3: TGCAGTGCTAGAGACGTCGCTTTCTACAATGAGCAGTTCTTC.

This chain connects TRBV20-1 to TRBJ2-4, with 10 bases matching TRBD1. This CDR3 spans 18 amino acids. Losses at the gene ends were 0 bases for V and 5 bases for J; bases not matched to a gene: 13. In germline, CDR1 is DFQATT, CDR2 SNEGSKA (reference sequence). The CDR3 reads CSARDVGPGQGWQNIQYF. CDR3 bases: TGCAGTGCTAGAGATGTCGGACCGGGACAGGGGTGGCAAAACATTCAGTACTTC.